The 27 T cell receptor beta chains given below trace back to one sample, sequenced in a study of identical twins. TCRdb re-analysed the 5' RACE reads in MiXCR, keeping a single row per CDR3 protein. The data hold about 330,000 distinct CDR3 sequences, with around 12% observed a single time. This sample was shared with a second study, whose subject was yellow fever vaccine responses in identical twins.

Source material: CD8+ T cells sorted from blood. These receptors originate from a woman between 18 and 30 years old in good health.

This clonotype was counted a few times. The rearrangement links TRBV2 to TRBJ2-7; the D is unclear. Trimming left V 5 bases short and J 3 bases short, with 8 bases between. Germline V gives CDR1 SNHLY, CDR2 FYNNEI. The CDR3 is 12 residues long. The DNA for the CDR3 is TGTGCCAGCAGTATAGGAGTCTACGAGCAGTACGTC. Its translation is CASSIGVYEQYV.

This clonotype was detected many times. CDR3 DNA sequence: TGTGCCAGCAGCATCGGCCCGAACAATGAGCAGTTCTTC. Amino acid sequence: CASSIGPNNEQFF. The chain carries TRBV11-2 and TRBJ2-1, with unresolved D. The CDR3 has 13 residues. Germline CDR1 reads SGHAT; CDR2 reads FQNNGV. Trimming pared 5 bases from V and 5 bases from J, leaving 10 bases between.

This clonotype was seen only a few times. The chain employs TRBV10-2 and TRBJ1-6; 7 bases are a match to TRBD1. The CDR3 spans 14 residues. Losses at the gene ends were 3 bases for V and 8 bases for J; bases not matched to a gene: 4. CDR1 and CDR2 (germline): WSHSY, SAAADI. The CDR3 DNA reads TGCGCCAGCAGTGAAGACAGGGAAGATTCACCCCTCCACTTT. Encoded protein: CASSEDREDSPLHF.

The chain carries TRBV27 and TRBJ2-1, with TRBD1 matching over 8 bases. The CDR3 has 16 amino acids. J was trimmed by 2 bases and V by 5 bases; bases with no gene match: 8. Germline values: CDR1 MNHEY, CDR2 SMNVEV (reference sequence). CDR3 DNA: TGTGCCAGCAGTCCTGGACAGGGTGGGACCTACAATGAGCAGTTCTTC. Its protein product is CASSPGQGGTYNEQFF.

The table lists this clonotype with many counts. CDR3 sequence reads: CASSIPADQETQYF. The CDR3 region has the DNA TGTGCCAGCAGCATCCCCGCAGACCAAGAGACCCAGTACTTC. The gene calls are TRBV7-9 and TRBJ2-5; D is uncertain. The CDR3 length is 14 residues. The germline V gene encodes CDR1 SEHNR and CDR2 FQNEAQ (reference sequence). The ends were cut back, 5 bases at V and 0 bases at J, with 10 bases in the middle. Using reference TRBV7-9 and TRBJ2-5 for the parts outside the CDR3, the full variable domain is DTGVSQNPRHKITKRGQNVTFRCDPISEHNRLYWYRQTLGQGPEFLTYFQNEAQLEKSRLLSDRFSAERPKGSFSTLEIQRTEQGDSAMYLCASSIPADQETQYFGPGTRLLVL.

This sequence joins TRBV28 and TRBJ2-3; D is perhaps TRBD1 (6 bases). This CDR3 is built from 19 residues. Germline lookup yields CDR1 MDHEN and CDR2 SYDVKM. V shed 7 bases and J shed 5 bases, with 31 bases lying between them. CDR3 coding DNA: TGTGCCAGCAACCCCTCGTGGGGGCCGATGGAGTGGTTTAGAGATACGCAGTATTTT. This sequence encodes CASNPSWGPMEWFRDTQYF.

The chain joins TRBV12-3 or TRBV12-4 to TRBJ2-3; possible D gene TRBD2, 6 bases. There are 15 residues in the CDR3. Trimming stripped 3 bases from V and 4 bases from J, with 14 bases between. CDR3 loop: CASSFGGVGPDTQYF. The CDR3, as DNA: TGTGCCAGCAGTTTTGGCGGGGTGGGTCCAGATACGCAGTATTTT.

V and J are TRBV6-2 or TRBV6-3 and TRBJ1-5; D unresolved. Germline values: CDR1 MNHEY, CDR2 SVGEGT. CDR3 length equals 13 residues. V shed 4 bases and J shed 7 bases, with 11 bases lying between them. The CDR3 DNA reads TGTGCCAGCAGTTTTAAGGGCCGGCAGCCCCAGCATTTT. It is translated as CASSFKGRQPQHF.

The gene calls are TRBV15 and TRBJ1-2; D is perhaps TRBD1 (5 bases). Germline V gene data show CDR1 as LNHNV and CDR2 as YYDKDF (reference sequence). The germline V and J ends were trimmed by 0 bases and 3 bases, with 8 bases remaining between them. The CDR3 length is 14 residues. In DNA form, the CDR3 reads TGTGCCACCAGCAGAGATTTGGGGGACTATGGCTACACCTTC. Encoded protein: CATSRDLGDYGYTF. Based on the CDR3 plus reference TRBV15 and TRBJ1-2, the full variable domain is DAMVIQNPRYQVTQFGKPVTLSCSQTLNHNVMYWYQQKSSQAPKLLFHYYDKDFNNEADTPDNFQSRRPNTSFCFLDIRSPGLGDTAMYLCATSRDLGDYGYTFGSGTRLTVV.

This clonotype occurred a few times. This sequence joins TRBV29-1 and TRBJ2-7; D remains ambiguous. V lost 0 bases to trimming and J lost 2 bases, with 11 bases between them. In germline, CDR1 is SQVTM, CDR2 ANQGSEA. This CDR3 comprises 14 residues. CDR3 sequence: CSVEDRTDTYEQYF. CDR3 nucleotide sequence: TGCAGCGTTGAAGATCGGACGGATACCTACGAGCAGTACTTC.

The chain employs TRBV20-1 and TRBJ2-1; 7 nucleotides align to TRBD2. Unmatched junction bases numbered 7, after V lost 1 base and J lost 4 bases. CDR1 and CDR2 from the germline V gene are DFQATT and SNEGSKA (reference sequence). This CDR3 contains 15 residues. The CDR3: CSARGYLAEYNEQFF. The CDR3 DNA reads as TGCAGTGCTAGAGGGTACCTAGCGGAGTACAATGAGCAGTTCTTC.

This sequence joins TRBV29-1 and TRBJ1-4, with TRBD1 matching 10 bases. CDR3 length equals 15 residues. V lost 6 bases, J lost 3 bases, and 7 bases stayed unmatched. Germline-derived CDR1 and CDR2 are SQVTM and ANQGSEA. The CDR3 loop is CSVGQGMSANEKLFF. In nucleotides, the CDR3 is TGCAGCGTGGGACAGGGGATGTCTGCTAATGAAAAACTGTTTTTT.

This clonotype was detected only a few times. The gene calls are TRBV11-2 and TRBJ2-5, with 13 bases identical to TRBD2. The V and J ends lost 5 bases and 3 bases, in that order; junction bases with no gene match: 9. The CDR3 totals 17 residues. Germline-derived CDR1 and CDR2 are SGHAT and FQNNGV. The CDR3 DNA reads TGTGCCAGCAGCCCCGGACTAGCGGGGGTTTCGAAAGAGACCCAGTACTTC. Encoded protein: CASSPGLAGVSKETQYF. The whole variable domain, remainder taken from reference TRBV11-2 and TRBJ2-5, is EAGVAQSPRYKIIEKRQSVAFWCNPISGHATLYWYQQILGQGPKLLIQFQNNGVVDDSQLPKDRFSAERLKGVDSTLKIQPAKLEDSAVYLCASSPGLAGVSKETQYFGPGTRLLVL.

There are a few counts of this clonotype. CDR3 in amino acids: CASSSWGTSEETQYF. For the CDR3, the DNA is TGTGCCAGCAGTTCCTGGGGGACTAGCGAAGAGACCCAGTACTTC. This sequence joins TRBV27 and TRBJ2-5; 10 positions agree with TRBD2. Germline assignment: CDR1 MNHEY and CDR2 SMNVEV (reference sequence). This CDR3 region has 15 residues. With V trimmed by 4 bases and J by 3 bases, 5 bases remained unmatched.

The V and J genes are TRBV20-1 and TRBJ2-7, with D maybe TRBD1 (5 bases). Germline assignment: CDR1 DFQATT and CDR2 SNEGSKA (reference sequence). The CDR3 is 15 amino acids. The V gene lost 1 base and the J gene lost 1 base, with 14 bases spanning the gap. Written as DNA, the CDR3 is TGCAGTGCTAGAGGGGGCCGGACAAGGTCCTACGAGCAGTACTTC. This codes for CSARGGRTRSYEQYF.

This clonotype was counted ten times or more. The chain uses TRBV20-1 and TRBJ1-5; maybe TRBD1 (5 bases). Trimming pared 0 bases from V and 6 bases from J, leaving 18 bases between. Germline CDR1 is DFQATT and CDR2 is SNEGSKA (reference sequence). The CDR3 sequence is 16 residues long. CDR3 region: CSARDIEGKGSQPQHF. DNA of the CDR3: TGCAGTGCTAGAGATATCGAGGGGAAGGGGTCTCAGCCCCAGCATTTT.

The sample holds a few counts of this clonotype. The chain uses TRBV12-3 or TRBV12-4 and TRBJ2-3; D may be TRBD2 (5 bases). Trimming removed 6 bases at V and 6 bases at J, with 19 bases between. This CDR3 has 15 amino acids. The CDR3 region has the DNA TGTGCCAGCAGAGCAACTAGTTACGAGCAGGATACGCAGTATTTT. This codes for CASRATSYEQDTQYF.

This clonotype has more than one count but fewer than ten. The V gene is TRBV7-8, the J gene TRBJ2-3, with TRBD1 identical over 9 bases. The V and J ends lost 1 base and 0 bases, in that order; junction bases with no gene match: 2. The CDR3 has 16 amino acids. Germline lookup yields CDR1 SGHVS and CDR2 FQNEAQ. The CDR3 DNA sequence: TGTGCCAGCAGCTTAGACACAGGGGGCAGCACAGATACGCAGTATTTT. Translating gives CASSLDTGGSTDTQYF.

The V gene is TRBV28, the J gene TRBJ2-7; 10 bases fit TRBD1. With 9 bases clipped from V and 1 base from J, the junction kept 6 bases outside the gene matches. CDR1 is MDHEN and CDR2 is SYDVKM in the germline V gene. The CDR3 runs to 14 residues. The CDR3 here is CASRGQGKSYEQYV. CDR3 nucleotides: TGTGCCAGTAGGGGACAGGGGAAGTCCTACGAGCAGTACGTC.

CDR3 bases: TGTGCCAGCAGTTACGCGGGAGACTATGGCTACACCTTC. Amino acid sequence: CASSYAGDYGYTF. The chain recombines TRBV6-5 with TRBJ1-2, with D uncertain. CDR1 and CDR2 (germline): MNHEY, SVGAGI. Trimming pared 2 bases from V and 3 bases from J, leaving 7 bases between. The CDR3 has 13 residues.

In nucleotides, the CDR3 is TGTGCCAGCAGCAAATGGGACAGGTCGAGCGGGGAGCTGTTTTTT. Amino acids: CASSKWDRSSGELFF. The V call is TRBV3-1, the J call TRBJ2-2, with TRBD1 matching over 8 bases. The CDR3 has 15 amino acids. J lost 7 bases, V lost 5 bases, and 9 bases had no gene match. Germline loops: CDR1 LGHDT, CDR2 YNNKEL (reference sequence). Full variable domain (outside the CDR3, taken from reference TRBV3-1 and TRBJ2-2): DTAVSQTPKYLVTQMGNDKSIKCEQNLGHDTMYWYKQDSKKFLKIMFSYNNKELIINETVPNRFSPKSPDKAHLNLHINSLELGDSAVYFCASSKWDRSSGELFFGEGSRLTVL.

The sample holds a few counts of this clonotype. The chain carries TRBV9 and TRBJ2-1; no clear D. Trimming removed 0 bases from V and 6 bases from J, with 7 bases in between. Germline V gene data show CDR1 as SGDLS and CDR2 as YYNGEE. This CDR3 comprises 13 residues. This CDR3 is CASSVVDGNEQFF. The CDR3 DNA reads TGTGCCAGCAGCGTAGTGGACGGCAATGAGCAGTTCTTC.

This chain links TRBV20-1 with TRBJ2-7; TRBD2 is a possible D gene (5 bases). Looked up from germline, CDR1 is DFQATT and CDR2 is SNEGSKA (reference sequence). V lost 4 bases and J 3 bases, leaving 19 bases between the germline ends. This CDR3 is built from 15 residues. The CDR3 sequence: CSATDRTDMNYEQYF. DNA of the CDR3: TGCAGTGCTACGGATCGGACTGATATGAACTACGAGCAGTACTTC.

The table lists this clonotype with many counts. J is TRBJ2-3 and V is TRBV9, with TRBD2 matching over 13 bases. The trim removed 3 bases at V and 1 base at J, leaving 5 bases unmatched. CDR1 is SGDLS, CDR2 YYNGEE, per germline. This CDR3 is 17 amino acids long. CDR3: CASSAYGLAGGTDTQYF. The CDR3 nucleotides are TGTGCCAGCAGCGCATACGGACTAGCGGGAGGCACAGATACGCAGTATTTT.

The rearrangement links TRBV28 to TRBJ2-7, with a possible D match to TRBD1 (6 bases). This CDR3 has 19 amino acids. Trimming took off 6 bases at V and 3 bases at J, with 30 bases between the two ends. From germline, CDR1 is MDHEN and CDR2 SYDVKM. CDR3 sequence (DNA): TGTGCCAGCAGCTTTATTCTTAATCGACAGGCTCTACGGGGCTACGAGCAGTACTTC. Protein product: CASSFILNRQALRGYEQYF.

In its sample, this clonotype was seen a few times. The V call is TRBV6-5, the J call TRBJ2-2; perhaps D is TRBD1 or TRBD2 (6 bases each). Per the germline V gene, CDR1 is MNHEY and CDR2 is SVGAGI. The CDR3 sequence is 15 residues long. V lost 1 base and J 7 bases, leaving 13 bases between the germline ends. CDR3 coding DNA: TGTGCCAGCAGTTACTTGGGGGGCGAGGGCGGGGAGCTGTTTTTT. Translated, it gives CASSYLGGEGGELFF.

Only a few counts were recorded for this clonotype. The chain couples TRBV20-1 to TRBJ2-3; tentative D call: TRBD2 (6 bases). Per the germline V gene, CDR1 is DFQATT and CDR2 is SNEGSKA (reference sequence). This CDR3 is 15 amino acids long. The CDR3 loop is CRAPQEGSSTDTQYF. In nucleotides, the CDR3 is TGCAGGGCGCCCCAGGAGGGGTCTAGCACAGATACGCAGTATTTT.